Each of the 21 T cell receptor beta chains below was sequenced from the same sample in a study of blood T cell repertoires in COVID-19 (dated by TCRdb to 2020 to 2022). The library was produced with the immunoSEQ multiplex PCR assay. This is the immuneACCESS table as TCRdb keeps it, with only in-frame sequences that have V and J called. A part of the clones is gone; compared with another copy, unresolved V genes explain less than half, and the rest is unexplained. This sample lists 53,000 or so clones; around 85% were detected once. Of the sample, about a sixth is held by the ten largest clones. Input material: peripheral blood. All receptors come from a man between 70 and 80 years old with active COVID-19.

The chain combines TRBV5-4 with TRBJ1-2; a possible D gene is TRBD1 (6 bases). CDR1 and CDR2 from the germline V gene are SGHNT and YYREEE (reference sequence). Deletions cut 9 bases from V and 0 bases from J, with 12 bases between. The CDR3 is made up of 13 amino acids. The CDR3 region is CATKTGSNYGYTF. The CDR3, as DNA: TGTGCCACGAAGACAGGTTCTAACTATGGCTACACCTTC.

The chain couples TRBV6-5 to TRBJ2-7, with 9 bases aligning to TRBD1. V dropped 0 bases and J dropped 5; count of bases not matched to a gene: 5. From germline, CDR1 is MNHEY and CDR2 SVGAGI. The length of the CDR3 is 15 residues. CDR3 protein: CASSYSRDRVHEQYF. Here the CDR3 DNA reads TGTGCCAGCAGTTACTCGAGGGACAGGGTCCACGAGCAGTACTTC.

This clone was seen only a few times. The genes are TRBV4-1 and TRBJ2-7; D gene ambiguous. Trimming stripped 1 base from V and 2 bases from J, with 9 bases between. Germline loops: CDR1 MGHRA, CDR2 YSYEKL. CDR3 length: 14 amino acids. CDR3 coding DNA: TGCGCCAGCAGCCAAGTTCAGGCGCCCTACGAGCAGTACTTC. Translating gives CASSQVQAPYEQYF.

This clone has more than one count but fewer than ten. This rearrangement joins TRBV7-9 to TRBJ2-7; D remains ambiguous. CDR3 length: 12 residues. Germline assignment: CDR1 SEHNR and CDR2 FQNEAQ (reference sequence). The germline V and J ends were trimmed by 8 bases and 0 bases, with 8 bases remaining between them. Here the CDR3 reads CASERVSYEQYF. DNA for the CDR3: TGTGCCAGCGAACGGGTCTCCTACGAGCAGTACTTC.

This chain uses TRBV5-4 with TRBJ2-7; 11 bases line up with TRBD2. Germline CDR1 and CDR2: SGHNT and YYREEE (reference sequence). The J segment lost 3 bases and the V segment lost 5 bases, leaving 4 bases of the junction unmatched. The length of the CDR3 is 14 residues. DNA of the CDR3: TGTGCCAGCAGGGGGGGACTAGCGGACTACGAGCAGTACTTC. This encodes CASRGGLADYEQYF.

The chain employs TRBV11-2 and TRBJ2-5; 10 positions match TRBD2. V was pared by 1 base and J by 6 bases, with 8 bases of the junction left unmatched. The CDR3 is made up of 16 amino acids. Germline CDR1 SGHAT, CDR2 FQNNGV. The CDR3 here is CASSLGTGTSAKTQYF. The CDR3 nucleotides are TGTGCCAGCAGCTTAGGGACAGGGACTAGCGCGAAGACCCAGTACTTC. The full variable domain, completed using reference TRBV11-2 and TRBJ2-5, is EAGVAQSPRYKIIEKRQSVAFWCNPISGHATLYWYQQILGQGPKLLIQFQNNGVVDDSQLPKDRFSAERLKGVDSTLKIQPAKLEDSAVYLCASSLGTGTSAKTQYFGPGTRLLVL.

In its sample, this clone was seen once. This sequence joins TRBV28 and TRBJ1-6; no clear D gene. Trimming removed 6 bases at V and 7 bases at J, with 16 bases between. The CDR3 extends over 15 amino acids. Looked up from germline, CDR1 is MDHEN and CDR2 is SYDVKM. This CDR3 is CASRSTLVPNSPLHF. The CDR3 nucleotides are TGTGCCAGCAGATCTACCCTGGTACCGAATTCACCCCTCCACTTT.

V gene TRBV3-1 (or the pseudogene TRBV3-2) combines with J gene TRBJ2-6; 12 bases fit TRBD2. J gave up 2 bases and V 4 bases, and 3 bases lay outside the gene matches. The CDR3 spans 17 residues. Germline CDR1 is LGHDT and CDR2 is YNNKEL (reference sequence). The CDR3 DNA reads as TGTGCCAGCAGCCTCGGACTAGCGGGAACTGGGGCCAACGTCCTGACTTTC. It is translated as CASSLGLAGTGANVLTF.

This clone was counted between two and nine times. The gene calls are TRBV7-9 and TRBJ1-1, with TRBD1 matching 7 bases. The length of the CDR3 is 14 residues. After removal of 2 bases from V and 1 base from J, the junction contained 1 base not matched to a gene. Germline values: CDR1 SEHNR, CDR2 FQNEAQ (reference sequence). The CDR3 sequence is CASSLTGENTEAFF. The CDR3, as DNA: TGTGCCAGCAGCTTAACAGGGGAGAACACTGAAGCTTTCTTT.

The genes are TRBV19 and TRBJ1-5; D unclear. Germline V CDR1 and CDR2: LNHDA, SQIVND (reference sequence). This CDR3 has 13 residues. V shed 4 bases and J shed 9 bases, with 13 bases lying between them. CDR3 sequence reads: CASSSQPGGPQHF. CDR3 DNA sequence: TGTGCCAGTAGTAGCCAACCGGGAGGGCCCCAGCATTTT.

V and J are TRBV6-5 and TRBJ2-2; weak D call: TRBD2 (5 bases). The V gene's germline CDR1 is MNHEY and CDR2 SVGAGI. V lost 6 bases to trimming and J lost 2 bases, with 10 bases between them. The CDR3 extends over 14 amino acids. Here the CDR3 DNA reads TGTGCCAGCAGCCCCACTAGAAACACCGGGGAGCTGTTTTTT. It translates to CASSPTRNTGELFF.

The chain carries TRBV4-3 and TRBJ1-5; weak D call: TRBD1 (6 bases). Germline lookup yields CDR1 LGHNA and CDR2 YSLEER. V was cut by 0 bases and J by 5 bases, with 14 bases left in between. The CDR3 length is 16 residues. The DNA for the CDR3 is TGCGCCAGCAGCCAAGACCCCGCAGGGGCCCATCAGCCCCAGCATTTT. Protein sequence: CASSQDPAGAHQPQHF.

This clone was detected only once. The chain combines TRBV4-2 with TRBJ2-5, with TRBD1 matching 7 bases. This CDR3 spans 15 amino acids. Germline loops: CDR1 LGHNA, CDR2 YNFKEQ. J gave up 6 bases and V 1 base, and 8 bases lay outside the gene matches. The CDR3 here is CASSQAHRGIKTQYF. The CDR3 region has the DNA TGTGCCAGCAGCCAAGCCCACAGGGGAATAAAGACCCAGTACTTC.

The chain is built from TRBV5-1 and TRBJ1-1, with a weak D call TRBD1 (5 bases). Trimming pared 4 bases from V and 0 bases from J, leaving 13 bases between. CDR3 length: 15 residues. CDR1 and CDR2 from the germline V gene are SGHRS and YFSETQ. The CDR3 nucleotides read TGCGCCAGCAGCGCCGTATGGGGCCTGAACACTGAAGCTTTCTTT. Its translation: CASSAVWGLNTEAFF.

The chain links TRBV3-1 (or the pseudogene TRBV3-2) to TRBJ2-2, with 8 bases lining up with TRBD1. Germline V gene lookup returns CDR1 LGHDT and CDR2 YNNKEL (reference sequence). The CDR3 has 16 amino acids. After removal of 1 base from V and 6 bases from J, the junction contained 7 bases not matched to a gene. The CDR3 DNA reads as TGTGCCAGCAGCCAAGGGACAGGGACCCGTCCCGGGGAGCTGTTTTTT. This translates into CASSQGTGTRPGELFF.

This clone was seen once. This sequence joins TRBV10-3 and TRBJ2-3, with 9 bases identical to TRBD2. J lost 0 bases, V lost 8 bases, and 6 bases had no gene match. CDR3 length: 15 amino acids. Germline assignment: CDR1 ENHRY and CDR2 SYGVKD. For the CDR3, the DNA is TGTGCCATCGACAGCGGGGGGTTTAGCACAGATACGCAGTATTTT. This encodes CAIDSGGFSTDTQYF.

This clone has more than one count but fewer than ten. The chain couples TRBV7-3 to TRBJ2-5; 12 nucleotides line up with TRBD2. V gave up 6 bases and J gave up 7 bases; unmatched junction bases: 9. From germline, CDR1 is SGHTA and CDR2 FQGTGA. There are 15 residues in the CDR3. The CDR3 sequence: CASRRTSGDPGTQYF. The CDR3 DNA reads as TGTGCCAGCAGGCGGACTAGCGGGGATCCTGGGACCCAGTACTTC.

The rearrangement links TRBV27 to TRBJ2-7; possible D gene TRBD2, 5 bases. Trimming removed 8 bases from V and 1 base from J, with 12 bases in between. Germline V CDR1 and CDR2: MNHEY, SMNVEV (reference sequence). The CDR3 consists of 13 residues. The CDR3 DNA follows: TGTGCCAGCGCAAGCCGGGAATCCTACGAGCAGTACTTC. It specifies CASASRESYEQYF.

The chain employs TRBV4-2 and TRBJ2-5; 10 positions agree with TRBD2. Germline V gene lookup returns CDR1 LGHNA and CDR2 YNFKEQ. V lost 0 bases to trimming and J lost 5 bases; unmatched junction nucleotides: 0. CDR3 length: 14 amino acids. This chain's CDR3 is CASSQELAGETQYF. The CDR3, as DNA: TGTGCCAGCAGCCAAGAACTAGCGGGGGAGACCCAGTACTTC.

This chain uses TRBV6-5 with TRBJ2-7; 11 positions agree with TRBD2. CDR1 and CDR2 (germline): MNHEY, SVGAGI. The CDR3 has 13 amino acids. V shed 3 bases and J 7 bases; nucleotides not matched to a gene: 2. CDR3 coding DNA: TGTGCCAGCAGTTATACTAGCGGGGGTGAGCAGTACTTC. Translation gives CASSYTSGGEQYF.

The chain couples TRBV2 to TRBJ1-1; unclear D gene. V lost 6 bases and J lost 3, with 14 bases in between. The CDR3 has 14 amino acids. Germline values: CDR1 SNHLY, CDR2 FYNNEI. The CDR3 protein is CASSFGGPDTEAFF. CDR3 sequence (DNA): TGTGCCAGCAGCTTTGGAGGGCCTGACACTGAAGCTTTCTTT.